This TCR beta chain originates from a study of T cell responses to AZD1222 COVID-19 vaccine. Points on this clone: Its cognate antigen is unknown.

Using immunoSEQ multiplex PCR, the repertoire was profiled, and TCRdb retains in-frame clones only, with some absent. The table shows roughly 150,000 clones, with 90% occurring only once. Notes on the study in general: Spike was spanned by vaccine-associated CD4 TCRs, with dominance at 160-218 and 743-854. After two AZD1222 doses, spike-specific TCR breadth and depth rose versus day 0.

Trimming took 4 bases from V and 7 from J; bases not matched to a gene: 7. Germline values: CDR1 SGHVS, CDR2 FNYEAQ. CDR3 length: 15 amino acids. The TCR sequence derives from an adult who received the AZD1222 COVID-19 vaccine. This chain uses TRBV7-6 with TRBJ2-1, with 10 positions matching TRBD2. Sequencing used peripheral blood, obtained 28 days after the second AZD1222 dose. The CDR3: CASSSLAGVANEQFF. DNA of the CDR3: TGTGCCAGCAGCTCCCTAGCGGGAGTGGCTAATGAGCAGTTCTTC.